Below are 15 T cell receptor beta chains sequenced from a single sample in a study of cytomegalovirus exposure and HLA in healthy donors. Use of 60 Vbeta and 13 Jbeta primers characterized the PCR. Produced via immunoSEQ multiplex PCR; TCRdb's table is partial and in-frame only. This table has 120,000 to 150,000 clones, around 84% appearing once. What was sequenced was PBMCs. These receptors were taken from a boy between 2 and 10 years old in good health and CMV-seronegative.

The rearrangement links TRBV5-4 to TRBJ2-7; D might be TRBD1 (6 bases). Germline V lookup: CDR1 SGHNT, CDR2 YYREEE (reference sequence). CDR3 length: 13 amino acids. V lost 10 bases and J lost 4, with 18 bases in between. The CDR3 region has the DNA TGTGCCCACACGACACAGGGAGCATACGAGCAGTACTTC. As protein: CAHTTQGAYEQYF.

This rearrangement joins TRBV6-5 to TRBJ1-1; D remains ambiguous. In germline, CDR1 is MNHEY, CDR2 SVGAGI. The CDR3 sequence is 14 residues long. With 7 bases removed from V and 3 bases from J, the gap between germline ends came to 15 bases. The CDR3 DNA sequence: TGTGCCAGCAATGGAGGGTTGGGTGACACTGAAGCTTTCTTT. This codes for CASNGGLGDTEAFF.

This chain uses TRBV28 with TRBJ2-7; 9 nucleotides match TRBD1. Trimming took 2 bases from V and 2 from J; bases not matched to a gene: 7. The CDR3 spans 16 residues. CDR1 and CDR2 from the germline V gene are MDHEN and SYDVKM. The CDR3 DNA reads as TGTGCCAGCAGTTTAACCGGGACAGGGCCGACCTACGAGCAGTACTTC. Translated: CASSLTGTGPTYEQYF. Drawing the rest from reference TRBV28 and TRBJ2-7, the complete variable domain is DVKVTQSSRYLVKRTGEKVFLECVQDMDHENMFWYRQDPGLGLRLIYFSYDVKMKEKGDIPEGYSVSREKKERFSLILESASTNQTSMYLCASSLTGTGPTYEQYFGPGTRLTVT.

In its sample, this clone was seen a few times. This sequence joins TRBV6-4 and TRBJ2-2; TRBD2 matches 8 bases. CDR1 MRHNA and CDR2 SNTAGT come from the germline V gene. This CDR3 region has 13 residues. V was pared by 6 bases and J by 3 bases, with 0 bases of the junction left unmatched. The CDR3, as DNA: TGTGCCAGCAGCGGGGGGGACACCGGGGAGCTGTTTTTT. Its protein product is CASSGGDTGELFF.

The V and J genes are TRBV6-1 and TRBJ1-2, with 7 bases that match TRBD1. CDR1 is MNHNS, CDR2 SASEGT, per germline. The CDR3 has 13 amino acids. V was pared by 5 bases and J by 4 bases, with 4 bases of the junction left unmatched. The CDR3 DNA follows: TGTGCCAGCAGTTTAGGACAGGTCTATGGCTACACCTTC. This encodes CASSLGQVYGYTF.

In DNA, the CDR3 is TGTGCCAGCAGCCCTAGACAGGGGCCAGGGGTAGGGACCGGGGAGCTGTTTTTT. Amino acids: CASSPRQGPGVGTGELFF. The chain couples TRBV13 to TRBJ2-2; the match to TRBD1 covers 8 bases. V lost 5 bases to trimming and J lost 5 bases; unmatched junction nucleotides: 16. Germline values: CDR1 PRHDT, CDR2 FYEKMQ (reference sequence). The CDR3 runs 18 residues.

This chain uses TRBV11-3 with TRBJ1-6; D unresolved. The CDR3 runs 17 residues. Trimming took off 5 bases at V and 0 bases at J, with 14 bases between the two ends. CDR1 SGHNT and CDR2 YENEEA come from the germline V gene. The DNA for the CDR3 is TGTGCCAGCAGCACCCGAGCGTTAAGCTCCTATAATTCACCCCTCCACTTT. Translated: CASSTRALSSYNSPLHF.

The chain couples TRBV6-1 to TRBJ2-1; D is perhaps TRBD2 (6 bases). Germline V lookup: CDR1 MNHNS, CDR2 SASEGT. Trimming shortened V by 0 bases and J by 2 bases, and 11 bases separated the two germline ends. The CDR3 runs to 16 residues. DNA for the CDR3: TGTGCCAGCAGTGAAGCCCGGGAGAAGGCCTACAATGAGCAGTTCTTC. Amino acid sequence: CASSEAREKAYNEQFF.

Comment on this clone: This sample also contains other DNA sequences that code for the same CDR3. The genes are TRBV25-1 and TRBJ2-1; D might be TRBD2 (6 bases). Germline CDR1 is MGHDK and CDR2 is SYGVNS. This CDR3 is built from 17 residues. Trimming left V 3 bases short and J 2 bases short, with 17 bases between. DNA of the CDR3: TGTGCCAGCAGTGATAGTCCCGGGAGCCTTACCTACAATGAGCAGTTCTTC. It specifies CASSDSPGSLTYNEQFF.

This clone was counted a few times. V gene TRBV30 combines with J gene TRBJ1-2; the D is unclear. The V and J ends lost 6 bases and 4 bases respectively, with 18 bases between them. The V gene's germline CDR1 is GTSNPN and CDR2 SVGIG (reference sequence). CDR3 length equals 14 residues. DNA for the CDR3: TGTGCCTGTTCCCATGGCCCCGGCGGCTATGGCTACACCTTC. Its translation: CACSHGPGGYGYTF.

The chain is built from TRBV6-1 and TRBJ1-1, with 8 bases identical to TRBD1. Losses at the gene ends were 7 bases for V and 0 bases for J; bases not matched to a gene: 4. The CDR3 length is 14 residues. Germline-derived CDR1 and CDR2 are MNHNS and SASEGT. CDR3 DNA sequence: TGTGCCAGCACCCGGGACAGGTTGAACACTGAAGCTTTCTTT. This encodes CASTRDRLNTEAFF.

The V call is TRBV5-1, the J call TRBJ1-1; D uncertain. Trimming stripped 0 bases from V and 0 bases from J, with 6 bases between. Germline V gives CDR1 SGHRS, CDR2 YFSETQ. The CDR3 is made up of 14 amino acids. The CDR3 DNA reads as TGCGCCAGCAGCTTGGTCAGATTGAACACTGAAGCTTTCTTT. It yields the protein CASSLVRLNTEAFF.

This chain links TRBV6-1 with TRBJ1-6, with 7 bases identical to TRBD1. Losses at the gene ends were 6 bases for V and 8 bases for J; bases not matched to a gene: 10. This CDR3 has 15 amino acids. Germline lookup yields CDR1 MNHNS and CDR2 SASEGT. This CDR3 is CASSPPDRRYSPLHF. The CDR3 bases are TGTGCCAGCAGCCCCCCGGACAGGCGTTATTCACCCCTCCACTTT.

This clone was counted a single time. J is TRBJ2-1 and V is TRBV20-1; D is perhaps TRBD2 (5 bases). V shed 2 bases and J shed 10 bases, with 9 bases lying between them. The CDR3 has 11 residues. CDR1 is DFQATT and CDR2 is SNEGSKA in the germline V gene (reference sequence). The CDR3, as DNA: TGCAGTGCTAGACGGGGAGAGGAGCAGTTCTTC. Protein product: CSARRGEEQFF.

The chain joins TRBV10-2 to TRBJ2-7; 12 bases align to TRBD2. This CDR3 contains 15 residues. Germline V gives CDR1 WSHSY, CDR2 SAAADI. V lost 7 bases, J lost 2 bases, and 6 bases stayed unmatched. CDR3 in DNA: TGCGCCAGCACCGGAGGACTAGCGGGGACCTACGAGCAGTACTTC. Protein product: CASTGGLAGTYEQYF.